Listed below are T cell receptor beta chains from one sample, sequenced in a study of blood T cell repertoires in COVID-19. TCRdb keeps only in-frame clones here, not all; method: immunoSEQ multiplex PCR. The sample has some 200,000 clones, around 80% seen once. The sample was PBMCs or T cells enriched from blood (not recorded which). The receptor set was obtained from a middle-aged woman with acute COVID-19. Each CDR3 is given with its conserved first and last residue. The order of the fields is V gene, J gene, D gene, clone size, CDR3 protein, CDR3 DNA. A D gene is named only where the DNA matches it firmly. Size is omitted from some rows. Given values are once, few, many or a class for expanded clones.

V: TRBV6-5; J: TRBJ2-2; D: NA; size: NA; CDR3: CASSPGDEAGELFF; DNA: TGTGCCAGCAGTCCAGGGGATGAGGCCGGGGAGCTGTTTTTT
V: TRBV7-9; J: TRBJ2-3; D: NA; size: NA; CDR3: CASSSRDTKVELTDTQYF; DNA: TGTGCCAGCAGCTCGAGGGACACAAAGGTGGAACTCACAGATACGCAGTATTTT
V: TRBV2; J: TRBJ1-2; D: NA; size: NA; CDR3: CASSERGGVGYTF; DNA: TGTGCCAGCAGTGAAAGAGGGGGTGTAGGCTACACCTTC
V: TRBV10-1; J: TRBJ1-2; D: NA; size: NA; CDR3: CASTQGGGNYGYTF; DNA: TGCGCCAGCACCCAGGGAGGTGGGAACTATGGCTACACCTTC
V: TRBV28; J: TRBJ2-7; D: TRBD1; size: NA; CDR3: CASSFTDRASYEQYF; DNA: TGTGCCAGCAGTTTTACCGACAGGGCCTCCTACGAGCAGTACTTC
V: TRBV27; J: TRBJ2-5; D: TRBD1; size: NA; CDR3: CASSLGTGKETQYF; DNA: TGTGCCAGCAGTTTAGGGACAGGGAAGGAGACCCAGTACTTC
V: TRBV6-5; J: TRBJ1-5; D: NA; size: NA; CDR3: CASGRVGSNQPQHF; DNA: TGTGCCAGCGGTCGGGTGGGTAGCAATCAGCCCCAGCATTTT
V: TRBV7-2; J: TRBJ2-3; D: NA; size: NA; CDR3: CASSLARVARPPDTQYF; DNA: TGTGCCAGCAGCTTAGCGCGGGTAGCGCGCCCCCCAGATACGCAGTATTTT
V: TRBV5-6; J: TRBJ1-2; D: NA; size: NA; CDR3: CASSLVAGNGYTF; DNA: TGTGCCAGCAGCTTGGTGGCAGGGAATGGCTACACCTTC
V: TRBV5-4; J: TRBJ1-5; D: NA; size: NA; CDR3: CASSLAGLNQPQHF; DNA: TGTGCCAGCAGCTTGGCCGGACTTAATCAGCCCCAGCATTTT
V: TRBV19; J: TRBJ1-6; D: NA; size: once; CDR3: CASSMTRDFNSPLHF; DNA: TGTGCCAGTAGTATGACCCGGGACTTTAATTCACCCCTCCACTTT
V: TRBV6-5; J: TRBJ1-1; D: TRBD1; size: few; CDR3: CASSYSGGGTEAFF; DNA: TGTGCCAGCAGTTACTCAGGGGGCGGCACTGAAGCTTTCTTT
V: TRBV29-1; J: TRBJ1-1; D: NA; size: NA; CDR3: CSVVRTGGGTEAFF; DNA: TGCAGCGTTGTACGGACGGGGGGAGGCACTGAAGCTTTCTTT
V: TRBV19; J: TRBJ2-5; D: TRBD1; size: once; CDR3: CATGGQGQETQYF; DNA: TGTGCCACGGGGGGACAGGGCCAAGAGACCCAGTACTTC
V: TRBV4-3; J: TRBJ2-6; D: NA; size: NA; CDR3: CASSQGLGSGANVLTF; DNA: TGCGCCAGCAGCCAAGGACTGGGCTCTGGGGCCAACGTCCTGACTTTC
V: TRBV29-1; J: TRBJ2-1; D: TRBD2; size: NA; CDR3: CSVDLSTSANLNEQFF; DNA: TGCAGCGTTGATCTTTCGACTAGCGCCAACCTCAATGAGCAGTTCTTC
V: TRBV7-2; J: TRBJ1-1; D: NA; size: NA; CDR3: CASRIRTATVTEAFF; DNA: TGTGCCAGCCGAATACGGACAGCAACAGTCACTGAAGCTTTCTTT
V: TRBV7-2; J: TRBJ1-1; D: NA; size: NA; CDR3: CASSRWEGTEAFF; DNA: TGTGCCAGCAGCCGTTGGGAGGGCACTGAAGCTTTCTTT
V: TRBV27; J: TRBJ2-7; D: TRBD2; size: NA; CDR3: CASSSLTSGKYEQYF; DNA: TGTGCCAGCAGCTCCTTGACTAGCGGGAAATACGAGCAGTACTTC
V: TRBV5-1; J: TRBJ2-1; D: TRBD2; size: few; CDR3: CASRRTGTSARDEQFF; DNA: TGCGCCAGCAGACGAACCGGGACTAGCGCTAGGGATGAGCAGTTCTTC
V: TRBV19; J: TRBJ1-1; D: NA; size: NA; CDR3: CASSINRAPNTEAFF; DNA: TGTGCCAGTAGTATTAACAGGGCCCCGAACACTGAAGCTTTCTTT
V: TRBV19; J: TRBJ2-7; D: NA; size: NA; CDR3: CASTRLAGETEQYF; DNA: TGTGCCAGTACCCGACTGGCCGGGGAAACCGAGCAGTACTTC
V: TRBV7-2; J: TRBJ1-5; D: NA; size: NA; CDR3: CASSSQINQPQHF; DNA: TGTGCCAGCAGCTCCCAGATCAATCAGCCCCAGCATTTT
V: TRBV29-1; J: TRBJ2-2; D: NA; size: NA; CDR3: CSVDGGQGLELFF; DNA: TGCAGCGTTGACGGGGGGCAGGGTCTGGAGCTGTTTTTT
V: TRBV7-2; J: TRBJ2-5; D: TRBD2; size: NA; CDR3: CASSSWTREETQYF; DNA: TGTGCCAGCAGCTCGTGGACTAGGGAAGAGACCCAGTACTTC